A single sample gave rise to the 19 T cell receptor beta chains below, sequenced in a study of shared clonotypes between healthy human individuals. The naive CD8 population came from CD45RO-negative cells selected for CCR7, without terminally differentiated effector memory CD45RA+ cells. Generated by immunoSEQ multiplex PCR, the TCRdb table keeps only in-frame clones and is missing some. The sample lists around 2.1 million clones; about 92% were seen once. Sequencing used naive CD8+ T cells from PBMCs. These receptors all stem from a man in his late teens or twenties in good health. Some clones in this sample may be carry-over from other donors' samples.

The chain joins TRBV27 to TRBJ1-1; TRBD1 matches at 8 bases. Trimming took 5 bases from V and 0 from J; bases not matched to a gene: 8. CDR1 and CDR2 from the germline V gene are MNHEY and SMNVEV (reference sequence). The CDR3 runs to 16 residues. Here the CDR3 reads CASSPSTGQVNTEAFF. CDR3 in DNA: TGTGCCAGCAGTCCTTCTACGGGACAGGTGAACACTGAAGCTTTCTTT.

The chain has TRBV2 and TRBJ2-7; D perhaps matches TRBD2 (6 bases). This CDR3 is 15 amino acids long. V lost 2 bases to trimming and J lost 2 bases, with 13 bases between them. Germline V gene sequence: CDR1 SNHLY, CDR2 FYNNEI. CDR3 protein: CASSETSSATYEQYF. For the CDR3, the DNA is TGTGCCAGCAGTGAAACGTCTAGCGCAACCTACGAGCAGTACTTC.

This chain uses TRBV4-1 with TRBJ1-2; possibly TRBD1 for D (5 bases). This CDR3 has 16 amino acids. The V gene's germline CDR1 is MGHRA and CDR2 YSYEKL. The V end was cut by 0 bases, the J end by 6 bases, with 17 bases between. In nucleotides, the CDR3 is TGCGCCAGCAGCCAAGAGACATGGGGCAGAGGGGATGGCTACACCTTC. The encoded protein is CASSQETWGRGDGYTF.

Concerning this clone itself: The sample has other DNA sequences that encode this CDR3 too. V is TRBV19 and J is TRBJ1-1, with D unclear. Germline values: CDR1 LNHDA, CDR2 SQIVND (reference sequence). This CDR3 is 11 amino acids long. Trimming pared 4 bases from V and 5 bases from J, leaving 5 bases between. DNA for the CDR3: TGTGCCAGTAGTAAAGGGACTGAAGCTTTCTTT. As protein: CASSKGTEAFF.

V usage is TRBV4-1 and J usage is TRBJ2-7, with D unclear. Germline V gene lookup returns CDR1 MGHRA and CDR2 YSYEKL. The CDR3 consists of 14 residues. Trimming took 4 bases from V and 6 from J, leaving 16 bases between them. The chain's CDR3 is CASSPPGYFSEQYF. DNA for the CDR3: TGCGCCAGCAGCCCCCCGGGCTACTTCAGCGAGCAGTACTTC.

The J gene is TRBJ2-1, the V gene TRBV27; TRBD2 matches 9 bases. Germline CDR1 is MNHEY and CDR2 is SMNVEV (reference sequence). The trim removed 10 bases at V and 10 bases at J, leaving 14 bases unmatched. The CDR3 totals 14 residues. The DNA of the CDR3 is TGTGCCACGCACCTGGGGCTAGCGGGAAACGAGCAGTTCTTC. It codes for CATHLGLAGNEQFF.

This clone has a single count. The rearrangement joins TRBV7-9 to TRBJ2-7; 7 nucleotides match TRBD1. The CDR3 sequence is 16 residues long. V gave up 4 bases and J gave up 3 bases; unmatched junction bases: 12. Germline V gives CDR1 SEHNR, CDR2 FQNEAQ (reference sequence). This CDR3 reads CASSSSGTEIIYEQYF. The DNA of the CDR3 is TGTGCCAGCAGCTCCTCCGGGACAGAAATCATCTACGAGCAGTACTTC.

This chain links TRBV28 with TRBJ2-5; no clear D. The CDR3 consists of 14 residues. In germline, CDR1 is MDHEN, CDR2 SYDVKM. V lost 3 bases and J 0 bases, leaving 8 bases between the germline ends. The CDR3 DNA reads TGTGCCAGCAGTTTTTGGGGAAACCAAGAGACCCAGTACTTC. This encodes CASSFWGNQETQYF.

The CDR3 loop reads CASSSVAENIYNEQFF. Written as DNA, the CDR3 is TGTGCCAGCAGTTCAGTAGCGGAGAACATCTACAATGAGCAGTTCTTC. This sequence joins TRBV28 and TRBJ2-1; possible D gene TRBD2, 6 bases. The CDR3 length is 16 residues. V was clipped by 4 bases and J by 3 bases, with 16 bases between them. The germline gives CDR1 MDHEN, CDR2 SYDVKM.

The chain joins TRBV11-2 to TRBJ2-5; tentatively, D is TRBD2 (6 bases). Trimming took 2 bases from V and 5 from J, leaving 12 bases between them. CDR1 is SGHAT and CDR2 is FQNNGV in the germline V gene. The CDR3 runs 14 residues. This CDR3 reads CASSLLASAETQYF. The CDR3 DNA follows: TGTGCCAGCAGCTTATTGGCTAGCGCGGAGACCCAGTACTTC. The full variable domain, completed using reference TRBV11-2 and TRBJ2-5, is EAGVAQSPRYKIIEKRQSVAFWCNPISGHATLYWYQQILGQGPKLLIQFQNNGVVDDSQLPKDRFSAERLKGVDSTLKIQPAKLEDSAVYLCASSLLASAETQYFGPGTRLLVL.

This rearrangement joins TRBV4-3 to TRBJ2-7, with unresolved D. Trimming pared 2 bases from V and 1 base from J, leaving 9 bases between. Per germline, CDR1 LGHNA and CDR2 YSLEER. The CDR3 spans 14 residues. In DNA, the CDR3 is TGCGCCAGCAGCCAAAGCGCTCAGTCCTACGAGCAGTACTTC. Protein product: CASSQSAQSYEQYF.

The chain uses TRBV10-3 and TRBJ2-3; 7 bases match TRBD1. Trimming took 5 bases from V and 2 from J; bases not matched to a gene: 4. The length of the CDR3 is 14 residues. Germline V gives CDR1 ENHRY, CDR2 SYGVKD. The DNA for the CDR3 is TGTGCCATCAGTCCCGGACAGGCCACAGATACGCAGTATTTT. Its protein product is CAISPGQATDTQYF.

The chain is built from TRBV6-1 and TRBJ2-1; TRBD2 aligns across 8 bases. The germline V gene has CDR1 MNHNS and CDR2 SASEGT. The V and J ends lost 4 bases and 2 bases, in that order; junction bases with no gene match: 4. This CDR3 is 15 amino acids long. The CDR3 sequence: CASSGLAGTYNEQFF. CDR3 in DNA: TGTGCCAGCAGTGGCTTAGCGGGGACCTACAATGAGCAGTTCTTC.

The chain has TRBV7-8 and TRBJ2-1, with 7 nucleotides matching TRBD2. The junction had 12 bases not matched to a gene; V was cut back by 5 bases and J by 8 bases. CDR1 and CDR2 from the germline V gene are SGHVS and FQNEAQ. The CDR3 has 15 residues. CDR3 nucleotides: TGTGCCAGCAGCCTACGGGAGGCCCGTCTCGATGAGCAGTTCTTC. This encodes CASSLREARLDEQFF.

The chain carries TRBV27 and TRBJ1-2, with D maybe TRBD1 (5 bases). V was clipped by 5 bases and J by 6 bases, with 13 bases between them. Germline CDR1 reads MNHEY; CDR2 reads SMNVEV (reference sequence). This CDR3 is built from 13 residues. This chain's CDR3 is CASSTRQRDGYTF. The CDR3 region has the DNA TGTGCCAGCAGTACACGACAGAGGGATGGCTACACCTTC.

The chain has TRBV7-9 and TRBJ2-7, with a tentative D call TRBD1 (5 bases). This CDR3 spans 13 amino acids. Trimming took off 2 bases at V and 5 bases at J, with 10 bases between the two ends. Germline V gene data show CDR1 as SEHNR and CDR2 as FQNEAQ (reference sequence). CDR3 nucleotide sequence: TGTGCCAGCAGCTTATCAGGGTACGACGAGCAGTACTTC. Its translation: CASSLSGYDEQYF.

The J gene is TRBJ2-7, the V gene TRBV4-1, with 11 nucleotides matching TRBD1. Germline trimming cut 3 bases from V and 5 bases from J; bases unmatched to any gene: 6. Germline assignment: CDR1 MGHRA and CDR2 YSYEKL. CDR3 length: 15 residues. The CDR3 DNA is TGCGCCAGCAGCCAGATAGGACAGGGGGCGGACGAGCAGTACTTC. It is translated as CASSQIGQGADEQYF.

This sequence joins TRBV5-1 and TRBJ2-3; no definite D call. CDR1 is SGHRS and CDR2 is YFSETQ in the germline V gene. This CDR3 comprises 14 residues. The V end lost 1 base, the J end lost 2 bases, and 8 bases lay between the germline ends. Written as DNA, the CDR3 is TGCGCCAGCAGCTTGCTGGGATTCACAGATACGCAGTATTTT. The encoded protein is CASSLLGFTDTQYF.

The chain employs TRBV28 and TRBJ2-5; D may be TRBD2 (6 bases). This CDR3 comprises 16 residues. Germline V lookup: CDR1 MDHEN, CDR2 SYDVKM. V was clipped by 3 bases and J by 2 bases, with 16 bases between them. This CDR3 is CASSFRQEGPQETQYF. The CDR3 nucleotides are TGTGCCAGCAGTTTTCGCCAGGAGGGCCCTCAAGAGACCCAGTACTTC.